Below are 7 T cell receptor beta chains sequenced from a single sample in a study of cytomegalovirus exposure and HLA in healthy donors. The PCR contained 60 Vbeta and 13 Jbeta primers. The data were produced by immunoSEQ multiplex PCR, yet TCRdb's version contains in-frame clones alone and is incomplete. The sample has about 150,000 clones, around 83% seen once; the top ten hold more than 2%. The sequenced sample was PBMCs. The source of these receptors is a woman aged 18-29 years in good health and CMV-seronegative.

Of note for this clone: In the same sample, other DNA sequences code for this CDR3. The CDR3 DNA follows: TGCGCCAGCAGCTTCTCGGGGGGGCCGGAGACCCAGTACTTC. This gives the protein CASSFSGGPETQYF. V is TRBV5-1 and J is TRBJ2-5; 8 nucleotides agree with TRBD2. Germline lookup yields CDR1 SGHRS and CDR2 YFSETQ. The CDR3 has 14 residues. The V gene end was trimmed by 2 bases and the J gene end by 5 bases; junction bases not matched to a gene: 5.

The chain is built from TRBV27 and TRBJ1-2, with TRBD1 as a possible D gene (5 bases). This CDR3 has 17 residues. V was clipped by 5 bases and J by 2 bases, with 21 bases between them. Per the germline V gene, CDR1 is MNHEY and CDR2 is SMNVEV (reference sequence). CDR3 loop: CASSSWVRAGSNYGYTF. DNA of the CDR3: TGTGCCAGCAGTAGTTGGGTCCGGGCAGGGTCAAACTATGGCTACACCTTC.

The rearrangement uses TRBV4-1 and TRBJ1-1, with D uncertain. CDR1 and CDR2 from the germline V gene are MGHRA and YSYEKL. Trimming removed 6 bases from V and 1 base from J, with 12 bases in between. This CDR3 region has 14 residues. CDR3 region: CASRGVLKNTEAFF. In nucleotides, the CDR3 is TGCGCCAGCAGGGGAGTGCTGAAGAACACTGAAGCTTTCTTT.

This sequence joins TRBV4-2 and TRBJ2-2; D gene ambiguous. Trimming cost V 8 bases and J 4 bases, with 14 bases left between them. Germline V gives CDR1 LGHNA, CDR2 YNFKEQ. The CDR3 is made up of 14 amino acids. CDR3 sequence (DNA): TGTGCCAGCGGATTCCAGGCGCGCACCGGGGAGCTGTTTTTT. Translating it yields CASGFQARTGELFF.

The V and J genes are TRBV28 and TRBJ2-7, with unresolved D. Trimming left V 6 bases short and J 4 bases short, with 13 bases between. Germline V gives CDR1 MDHEN, CDR2 SYDVKM. This CDR3 has 13 amino acids. The CDR3 DNA reads as TGTGCCAGCAGCCCGGCGGTGGGTTACGAGCAGTACTTC. Protein product: CASSPAVGYEQYF. Variable domain in full (rest from reference TRBV28 and TRBJ2-7): DVKVTQSSRYLVKRTGEKVFLECVQDMDHENMFWYRQDPGLGLRLIYFSYDVKMKEKGDIPEGYSVSREKKERFSLILESASTNQTSMYLCASSPAVGYEQYFGPGTRLTVT.

The chain joins TRBV5-5 to TRBJ2-7; D may be TRBD2 (5 bases). This CDR3 has 13 residues. The germline V gene has CDR1 SGHKS and CDR2 YYEKEE (reference sequence). Trimming removed 3 bases at V and 3 bases at J, with 10 bases between. The CDR3, as DNA: TGTGCCAGCAGCTCCGGAGGATTCTACGAGCAGTACTTC. It codes for CASSSGGFYEQYF.

This rearrangement joins TRBV18 to TRBJ1-5; D is unclear. Germline-derived CDR1 and CDR2 are KGHSH and LQKENI. This CDR3 is built from 13 residues. Trimming pared 2 bases from V and 6 bases from J, leaving 8 bases between. CDR3 sequence: CASSPGGPQPQHF. The CDR3 coding sequence is TGTGCCAGCTCACCAGGAGGGCCTCAGCCCCAGCATTTT.